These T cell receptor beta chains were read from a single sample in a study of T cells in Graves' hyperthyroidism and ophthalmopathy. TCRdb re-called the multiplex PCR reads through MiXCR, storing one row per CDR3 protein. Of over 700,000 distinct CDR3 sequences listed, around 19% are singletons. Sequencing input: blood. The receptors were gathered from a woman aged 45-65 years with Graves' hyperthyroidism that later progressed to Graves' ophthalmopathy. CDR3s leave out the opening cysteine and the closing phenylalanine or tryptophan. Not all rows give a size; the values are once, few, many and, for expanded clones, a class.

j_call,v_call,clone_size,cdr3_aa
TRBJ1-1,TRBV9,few,ASSVTRENTEAF
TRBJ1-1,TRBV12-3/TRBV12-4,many,ASSFHRSVAF
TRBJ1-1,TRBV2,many,ASSVPGLNTEAF
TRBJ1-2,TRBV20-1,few,SASSRAGGYT
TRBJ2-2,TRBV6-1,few,ASSENDRGRANTGELF
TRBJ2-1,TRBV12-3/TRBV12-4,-,ASRRKYNEQF
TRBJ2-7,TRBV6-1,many,ASSEKFGTVTYEQY
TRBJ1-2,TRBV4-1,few,ASSQEDGGSPYYGYT
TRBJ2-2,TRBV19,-,ASSTTGTFPTGELF
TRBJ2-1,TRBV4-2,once,ASSPTGLAGGSYNEQF
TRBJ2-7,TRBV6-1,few,ASISASYEQY
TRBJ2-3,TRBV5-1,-,ASKRGSSTDTQY
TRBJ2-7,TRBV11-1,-,ASSLDGQPYEQY
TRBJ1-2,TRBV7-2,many,ASSLDRTSDYGYT
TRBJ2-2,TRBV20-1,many,SAELRANTGELF
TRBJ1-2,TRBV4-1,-,ASSQPLQGTYGYT
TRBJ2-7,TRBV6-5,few,ASSYARQGQEQY
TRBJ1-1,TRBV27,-,ASSTSDRMNTEAF
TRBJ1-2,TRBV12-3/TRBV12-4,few,ASSALMGTGDGYT
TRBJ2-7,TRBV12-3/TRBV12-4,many,ASSLGSAYEQY
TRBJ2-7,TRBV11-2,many,ASSYGQGYEQY
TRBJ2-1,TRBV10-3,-,AISAGLSYNEQF
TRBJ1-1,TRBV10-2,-,ASSPPKGRGMNTEAF
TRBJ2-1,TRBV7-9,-,ASSEALGLSSYNEQF
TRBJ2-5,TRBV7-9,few,ASSGRDYQETQY
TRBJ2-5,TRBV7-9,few,ATRQLFGATETQY
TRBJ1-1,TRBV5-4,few,TSSLPGSQNTEAF
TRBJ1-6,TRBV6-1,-,ASSVLGMDNSPLH
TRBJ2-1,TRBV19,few,ASSYRTGGSYEQF
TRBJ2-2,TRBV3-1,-,ASSFLPGGSTGELF